The 20 T cell receptor beta chains in this list originate from one sample, sequenced in a study of low-dose radiotherapy and immunotherapy resistance in tumors. The time point here: after trial treatment. Treatment in this sample: LDRT plus nivolumab, ipilimumab, low-dose cyclophosphamide and aspirin (RACIN trial). First-strand cDNA relied on TRAV- and TRBV-specific primers spanning alpha and beta chains. TCRs underwent 20 PCR cycles of amplification with a constant-region primer and V-primer adapter. TCRdb recomputed calls from the reads with MiXCR, one row per CDR3 protein. The data show about 100,000 distinct CDR3 sequences, more than 20% seen once. Sequenced here: PBMCs, sampled after low-dose radiotherapy plus immunotherapy. All receptors derive from a male donor with prostate cancer.

The table lists this clonotype with a few counts. V usage is TRBV7-2 and J usage is TRBJ2-1; a weak D match, TRBD2 (5 bases). Trimming stripped 5 bases from V and 5 bases from J, with 16 bases between. Germline CDR1 SGHTA, CDR2 FQGNSA. This CDR3 is built from 15 residues. This CDR3 reads CASSLTALRDNEQFF. CDR3 DNA sequence: TGTGCCAGCAGCCTAACAGCCCTGAGGGACAATGAGCAGTTCTTC.

This clonotype was counted between two and nine times. A far larger clone is one base from this, pointing to a likely read error. The CDR3 coding sequence is TGCGCCAGCAGCTTGGTGGGGGATGAGCAGTTCTTC. Protein: CASSLVGDEQFF. This rearrangement joins TRBV5-1 to TRBJ2-1; D tentatively fits TRBD1 or TRBD2 (5 bases each). The germline V gene has CDR1 SGHRS and CDR2 YFSETQ. The CDR3 extends over 12 amino acids. Trimming shortened V by 0 bases and J by 8 bases, and 6 bases separated the two germline ends.

This clonotype was counted a single time. The chain carries TRBV5-4 and TRBJ1-1; D gene unclear. The CDR3 has 13 residues. V lost 4 bases to trimming and J lost 4 bases, with 11 bases between them. Germline CDR1 SGHNT, CDR2 YYREEE (reference sequence). CDR3 in DNA: TGTGCCAGCAGCACTGACGGACCCACTGAAGCTTTCTTT. Translation gives CASSTDGPTEAFF.

This clonotype came up many times. This chain links TRBV15 with TRBJ2-6, with D maybe TRBD2 (5 bases). Trimming stripped 5 bases from V and 3 bases from J, with 14 bases between. Looked up from germline, CDR1 is LNHNV and CDR2 is YYDKDF (reference sequence). This CDR3 is built from 16 residues. DNA for the CDR3: TGTGCCACCAGCGGGCGGGCACGGGGTGGGGCCAACGTCCTGACTTTC. Residues: CATSGRARGGANVLTF.

This clonotype was detected ten times or more. The rearrangement links TRBV21-1 to TRBJ2-7; the table names TRBD2, a call not compared with the DNA. TRBV21-1 is deemed a pseudogene. This CDR3 spans 17 amino acids. The CDR3 spells CASSKRGAWGETYEQYF. The CDR3 DNA reads TGTGCCAGCAGCAAAAGAGGGGCCTGGGGAGAGACCTACGAGCAGTACTTC.

A few counts support this clonotype. The V call is TRBV27, the J call TRBJ2-3; TRBD2 might be the D (6 bases). Per the germline V gene, CDR1 is MNHEY and CDR2 is SMNVEV (reference sequence). The ends were cut back, 11 bases at V and 14 bases at J, with 17 bases in the middle. This CDR3 region has 10 residues. The DNA of the CDR3 is TGTGCCGCCCGGGGGTTATATCTGTATTTT. Translation: CAARGLYLYF.

This clonotype was counted between two and nine times. The rearrangement uses TRBV5-6 and TRBJ2-1, with 7 bases lining up with TRBD2. CDR1 is SGHDT and CDR2 is YYEEEE in the germline V gene. The V and J ends lost 5 bases and 4 bases, in that order; junction bases with no gene match: 9. The CDR3 has 15 residues. The CDR3 nucleotides read TGTGCCAGCAGTGACCCCGGGACTAAATACAATGAGCAGTTCTTC. Translating it yields CASSDPGTKYNEQFF.

This clonotype was seen many times. The chain recombines TRBV4-1 with TRBJ2-1; 8 bases align to TRBD1. The CDR3 has 16 residues. The V and J ends lost 3 bases and 1 base, in that order; junction bases with no gene match: 5. The germline gives CDR1 MGHRA, CDR2 YSYEKL. Written as DNA, the CDR3 is TGCGCCAGCAGCCACAACAGGGGGGAATCCTACAATGAGCAGTTCTTC. It translates to CASSHNRGESYNEQFF.

In its sample, this clonotype was seen many times. The chain recombines TRBV27 with TRBJ2-3; the D gene is possibly TRBD1 (5 bases). V dropped 2 bases and J dropped 10 bases, with 10 bases sitting between them. There are 12 residues in the CDR3. CDR1 is MNHEY, CDR2 SMNVEV, per germline (reference sequence). The CDR3 DNA follows: TGTGCCAGCAGTTTAGGGTCCAGGGCGCAGTATTTT. This translates into CASSLGSRAQYF.

This clonotype was seen repeatedly, ten times or more. The V call is TRBV7-3, the J call TRBJ1-1; D gene uncertain. This CDR3 is 15 amino acids long. CDR1 SGHTA and CDR2 FQGTGA come from the germline V gene. V lost 5 bases, J lost 0 bases, and 13 bases lay in between. Here the CDR3 reads CASSLGTAMNTEAFF. DNA of the CDR3: TGTGCCAGCAGCCTCGGAACGGCCATGAACACTGAAGCTTTCTTT. Based on the CDR3 plus reference TRBV7-3 and TRBJ1-1, the full variable domain is GAGVSQTPSNKVTEKGKYVELRCDPISGHTALYWYRQSLGQGPEFLIYFQGTGAADDSGLPNDRFFAVRPEGSVSTLKIQRTERGDSAVYLCASSLGTAMNTEAFFGQGTRLTVV.

This clonotype was seen at least ten times. The chain carries TRBV12-5 and TRBJ1-1, with 7 nucleotides matching TRBD1. V lost 1 base and J lost 2; bases outside the gene matches: 7. There are 16 residues in the CDR3. Germline lookup yields CDR1 LGHNT and CDR2 FRNRAP. The CDR3 loop reads CASGLASTGPNTEAFF. DNA for the CDR3: TGTGCTAGTGGTTTGGCCTCGACAGGGCCAAACACTGAAGCTTTCTTT.

This chain uses TRBV6-1 with TRBJ2-7, with 11 bases fitting TRBD2. This CDR3 comprises 17 residues. Germline CDR1 reads MNHNS; CDR2 reads SASEGT. V lost 5 bases to trimming and J lost 2 bases; unmatched junction nucleotides: 11. Written as DNA, the CDR3 is TGTGCCAGCAGTCATGAAGGACTAGCGGGTTCCCCCTACGAGCAGTACTTC. It yields the protein CASSHEGLAGSPYEQYF.

Concerning this clonotype itself: This may arise from a read error, as a much more abundant clone is one base away. V usage is TRBV7-9 and J usage is TRBJ2-7, with a possible D match to TRBD1 (5 bases). Per the germline V gene, CDR1 is SEHNR and CDR2 is FQNEAQ (reference sequence). The CDR3 has 13 amino acids. CDR3 DNA: TGTGCCAGCAGACCTGACAGATCCTACAAGCAGTACTTC. Translated, it gives CASRPDRSYKQYF. Using reference TRBV7-9 and TRBJ2-7 for the parts outside the CDR3, the full variable domain is DTGVSQNPRHKITKRGQNVTFRCDPISEHNRLYWYRQTLGQGPEFLTYFQNEAQLEKSRLLSDRFSAERPKGSFSTLEIQRTEQGDSAMYLCASRPDRSYKQYFGPGTRLTVT.

This clonotype was observed at least ten times. The genes are TRBV12-3 or TRBV12-4 and TRBJ2-6, with TRBD1 matching over 7 bases. The CDR3 is 15 amino acids. The V segment lost 8 bases and the J segment 3 bases; nucleotides outside the gene matches: 7. As DNA, the CDR3 is TGTGCCAGCGGCAGGGGGTACGGTGGGGCCAACGTCCTGACTTTC. Its translation: CASGRGYGGANVLTF.

The J gene is TRBJ2-1, the V gene TRBV2, with TRBD2 matching over 10 bases. The CDR3 consists of 15 residues. Germline values: CDR1 SNHLY, CDR2 FYNNEI. The V and J ends lost 5 bases and 9 bases, in that order; junction bases with no gene match: 10. As DNA, the CDR3 is TGTGCCAGCAGTACCAGCGGGGGGGTACTCATTGAGCAGTTCTTC. It is translated as CASSTSGGVLIEQFF.

This clonotype was seen at least ten times. The J gene is TRBJ2-5, the V gene TRBV2; 8 bases are a match to TRBD1. CDR3 length: 15 residues. Germline V gene sequence: CDR1 SNHLY, CDR2 FYNNEI. After removal of 7 bases from V and 7 bases from J, the junction contained 14 bases not matched to a gene. The CDR3 nucleotides read TGTGCCAGCAAGCAGGGGGCAGGGCGCTGGGTGACCCAGTACTTC. Its protein is CASKQGAGRWVTQYF. The full variable domain, completed using reference TRBV2 and TRBJ2-5, is EPEVTQTPSHQVTQMGQEVILRCVPISNHLYFYWYRQILGQKVEFLVSFYNNEISEKSEIFDDQFSVERPDGSNFTLKIRSTKLEDSAMYFCASKQGAGRWVTQYFGPGTRLLVL.

This clonotype was counted ten times or more. A read error may account for a junction end that differs from germline. The chain has TRBV12-3 or TRBV12-4 and TRBJ2-6; the D is unclear. This CDR3 region has 18 residues. CDR3 sequence (DNA): TGTGCCAGCAGTTTATCGGCAGAACTCCGCTCTGGAGCCAACGTCCTGACTTTC. Translated: CASSLSAELRSGANVLTF.

The gene calls are TRBV6-2 or TRBV6-3 and TRBJ2-2; 9 bases agree with TRBD2. The CDR3 length is 15 residues. Germline values: CDR1 MNHEY, CDR2 SVGEGT. CDR3 sequence: CALSGGPTNTGELFF. CDR3 DNA sequence: TGTGCTTTAAGCGGGGGGCCTACGAACACCGGGGAGCTGTTTTTT.

This clonotype was observed at least ten times. V gene TRBV5-8 combines with J gene TRBJ1-6, with unresolved D. CDR1 and CDR2 (germline): SGHTS, YDEGEE. The V end was cut by 3 bases, the J end by 5 bases, with 12 bases between. The CDR3 covers 15 residues. As DNA, the CDR3 is TGTGCCAGCAGCTCATCGGGAGGAAATAATTCACCCCTCCACTTT. This sequence encodes CASSSSGGNNSPLHF.

This clonotype was found many times. This rearrangement joins TRBV29-1 to TRBJ2-1; TRBD1 matches 7 bases. CDR1 is SQVTM and CDR2 is ANQGSEA in the germline V gene. V was clipped by 4 bases and J by 0 bases; unmatched bases: 3. The CDR3 is made up of 14 amino acids. CDR3 protein: CSVVWDSSYNEQFF. For the CDR3, the DNA is TGCAGCGTTGTTTGGGACAGCTCCTACAATGAGCAGTTCTTC.